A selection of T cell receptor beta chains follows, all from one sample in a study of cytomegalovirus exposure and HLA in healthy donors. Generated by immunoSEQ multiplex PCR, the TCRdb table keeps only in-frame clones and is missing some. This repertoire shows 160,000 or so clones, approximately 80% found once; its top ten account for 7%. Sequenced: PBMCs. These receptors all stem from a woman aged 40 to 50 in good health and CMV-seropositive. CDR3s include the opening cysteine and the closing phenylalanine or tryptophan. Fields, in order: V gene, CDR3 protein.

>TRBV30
CAWGRDRPFGYTF
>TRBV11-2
CASSLSSNSNQPQHF
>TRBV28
CASRATGGRTEAFF
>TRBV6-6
CASSPSTGNEKLFF
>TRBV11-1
CASSLAAGPPYEQYF
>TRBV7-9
CASSFNSPEQFF
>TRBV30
CAWSSPGGGYTF
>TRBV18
CASSFLREGTNYGYTF
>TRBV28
CASITTSGGRGTQYF
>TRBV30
CAWSVGQGLYEQYF
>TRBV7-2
CASSFSDTQYF
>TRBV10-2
CASSESGGGGTEAFF
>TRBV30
CAWSTFSRETQYF
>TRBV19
CASSRQGIGYGYTF
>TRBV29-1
CSALQDEGQPQHF
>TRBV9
CASSVGFGGSGNTIYF
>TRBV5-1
CASSLATSSYNEQFF
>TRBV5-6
CASASTGRNIQYF
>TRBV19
CASSTGTKGNQPQHF
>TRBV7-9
CASSNRTNYGYTF
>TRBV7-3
CASSGGQGARTGELFF
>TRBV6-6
CASSYSVTGMGYTF
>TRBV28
CASSTIFSAGWGTEAFF
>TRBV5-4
CASSLNNRRINTEAFF
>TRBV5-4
CASSLPQRGGHNEQFF
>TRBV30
CAWSTGTGANGLTF
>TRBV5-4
CASSLAPAGGLGIGEQFF
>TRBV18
CASQGAGDWETQYF
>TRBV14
CASSQERLKQFF
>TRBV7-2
CASSLTVKSAGNTIYF
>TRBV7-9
CASSPWEGHTEAFF
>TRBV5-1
CASSLISSPTEAFF
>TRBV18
CASSPASGHSTEAFF